The present T cell receptor beta chain was sequenced within a study of OX40 agonist ivuxolimab in advanced cancers. About the research overall: Dose-escalation patients were diagnosed with hepatocellular carcinoma, melanoma, renal cell cancer or head and neck cancer.

Method: immunoSEQ multiplex PCR; TCRdb's copy keeps in-frame clones and lacks some. The table records around 20,000 clones, around 90% of them present only once. Concerning this clone itself: Its antigen is currently unknown.

General study findings and limits: In the 0.1 to 3.0 mg/kg range, CD4+ and CD8+ blood T cells had expanded clonally by week 6.

V lost 9 bases and J 7 bases, leaving 16 bases between the germline ends. CDR1 is LNHDA, CDR2 SQIVND, per germline (reference sequence). This CDR3 comprises 12 residues. This TCR was sampled from an adult with an advanced solid tumor such as melanoma, head and neck, liver or kidney cancer. The chain couples TRBV19 to TRBJ2-7, with D possibly TRBD2 on 6 matching bases. Source: CD4+ or CD8+ T cells sorted from blood, taken in a trial of the OX40 agonist ivuxolimab. CDR3 sequence reads: CASSGGTWEQYF. The CDR3 coding sequence is TGTGCCAGCTCGGGCGGGACCTGGGAGCAGTACTTC.